This TCR beta chain was captured by sequencing in a study of Ad26.COV2.S vaccination and SARS-CoV-2 variants. Study as a whole: The donor was enrolled in the Ad26.COV2.S arm of the COV1001 trial. Once, or twice with 56 days between doses, Ad26.COV2.S was given intramuscularly.

Study-wide points: Ad26.COV2.S recipients had broader spike-specific TCRs (P = 0.0014).

Treatment of the sample: approximately 18 received Ad26.COV2.S at low or high dose, single or two shots; about 5 received placebo; per-sample allocation not given. After the first vaccine or placebo injection, samples were drawn on day 63. Vaccine was an Ad26 vector expressing Wuhan-strain SARS-CoV-2 spike. V was trimmed by 5 bases and J by 6 bases, leaving 11 bases between them. In germline, CDR1 is SGHNT, CDR2 YENEEA. The length of the CDR3 is 12 residues. As to this clone: Antigen unknown.

TCRdb's table, derived via immunoSEQ multiplex PCR, lists solely in-frame clones and lacks some. The sample contains 350,000 to 450,000 clones, roughly 80% of which appear only once. This clonotype was sampled from a person aged 18-60 years who received the Ad26.COV2.S COVID-19 vaccine or a placebo. The sequenced sample was peripheral blood, obtained in a trial of Ad26.COV2.S vaccine versus placebo. The chain employs TRBV11-3 and TRBJ2-7; unclear D gene. Here the CDR3 DNA reads TGTGCCAGCAGCCAACCGTGGGGCGAGCAGTACTTC. Protein sequence: CASSQPWGEQYF.